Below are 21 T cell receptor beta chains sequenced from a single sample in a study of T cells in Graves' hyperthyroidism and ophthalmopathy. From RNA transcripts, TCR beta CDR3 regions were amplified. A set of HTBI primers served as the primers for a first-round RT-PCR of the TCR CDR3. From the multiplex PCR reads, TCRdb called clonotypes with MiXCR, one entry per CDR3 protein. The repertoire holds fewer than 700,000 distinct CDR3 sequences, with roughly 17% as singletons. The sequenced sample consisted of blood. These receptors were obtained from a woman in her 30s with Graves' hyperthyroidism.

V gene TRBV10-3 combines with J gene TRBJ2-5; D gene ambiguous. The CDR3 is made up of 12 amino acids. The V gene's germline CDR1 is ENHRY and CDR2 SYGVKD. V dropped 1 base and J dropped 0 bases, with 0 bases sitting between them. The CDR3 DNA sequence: TGTGCCATCAGTGAGTACCAAGAGACCCAGTACTTC. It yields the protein CAISEYQETQYF.

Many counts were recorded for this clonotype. In DNA, the CDR3 is TGTGCCAGCAGCCGCATGCAACTTGATGAAAAACTGTTTTTT. Its protein product is CASSRMQLDEKLFF. The rearrangement links TRBV3-1 to TRBJ1-4; no clear D. Germline CDR1 is LGHDT and CDR2 is YNNKEL (reference sequence). Trimming removed 4 bases at V and 6 bases at J, with 12 bases between. This CDR3 is 14 amino acids long.

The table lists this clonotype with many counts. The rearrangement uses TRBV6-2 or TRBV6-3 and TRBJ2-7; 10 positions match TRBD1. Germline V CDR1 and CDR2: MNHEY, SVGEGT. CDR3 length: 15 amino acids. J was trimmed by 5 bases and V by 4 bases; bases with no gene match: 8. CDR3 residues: CASSSSGTGEDEQYF. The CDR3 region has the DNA TGTGCCAGCAGTTCCTCCGGGACAGGGGAGGACGAGCAGTACTTC.

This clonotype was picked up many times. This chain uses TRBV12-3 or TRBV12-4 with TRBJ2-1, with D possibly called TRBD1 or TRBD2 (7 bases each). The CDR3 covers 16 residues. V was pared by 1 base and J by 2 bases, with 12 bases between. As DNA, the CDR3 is TGTGCCAGCAGTTTAGGGGAGGGGGCTACCTACAATGAGCAGTTCTTC. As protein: CASSLGEGATYNEQFF.

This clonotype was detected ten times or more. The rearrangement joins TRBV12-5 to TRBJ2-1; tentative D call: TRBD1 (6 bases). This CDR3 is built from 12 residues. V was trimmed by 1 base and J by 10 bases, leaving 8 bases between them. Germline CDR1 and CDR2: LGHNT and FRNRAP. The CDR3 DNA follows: TGTGCTAGTGGTTTGGGGACAGAGGAGCAGTTCTTC. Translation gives CASGLGTEEQFF.

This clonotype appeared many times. The CDR3 is CASKAWARTNTEAFF. The CDR3, as DNA: TGTGCCAGTAAAGCATGGGCCCGCACGAACACTGAAGCTTTCTTT. The chain is built from TRBV19 and TRBJ1-1; D uncertain. Trimming shortened V by 7 bases and J by 1 base, and 16 bases separated the two germline ends. This CDR3 spans 15 amino acids. Germline V lookup: CDR1 LNHDA, CDR2 SQIVND (reference sequence).

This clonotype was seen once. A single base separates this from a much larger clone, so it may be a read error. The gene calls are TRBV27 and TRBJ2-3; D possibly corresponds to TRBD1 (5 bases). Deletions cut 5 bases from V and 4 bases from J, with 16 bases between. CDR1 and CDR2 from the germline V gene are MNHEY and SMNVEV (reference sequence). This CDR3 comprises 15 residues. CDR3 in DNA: TGTGCCAGCAGTGACCCTCAGGGATGGGCAGATACGCAGTATTTT. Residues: CASSDPQGWADTQYF.

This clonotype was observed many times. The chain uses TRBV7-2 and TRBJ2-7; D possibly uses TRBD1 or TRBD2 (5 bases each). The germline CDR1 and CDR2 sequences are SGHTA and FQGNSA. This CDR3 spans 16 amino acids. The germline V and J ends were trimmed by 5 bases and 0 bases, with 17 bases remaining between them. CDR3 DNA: TGTGCCAGCAGCCCGGACGACGAGGGGAGCTCCTACGAGCAGTACTTC. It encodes CASSPDDEGSSYEQYF.

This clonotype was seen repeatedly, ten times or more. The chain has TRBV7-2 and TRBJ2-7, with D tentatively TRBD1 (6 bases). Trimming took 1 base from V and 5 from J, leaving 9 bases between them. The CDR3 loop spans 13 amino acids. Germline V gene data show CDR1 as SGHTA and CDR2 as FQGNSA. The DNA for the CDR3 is TGTGCCAGCAGCTTAGGTTACAGGGACGAGCAGTACTTC. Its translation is CASSLGYRDEQYF.

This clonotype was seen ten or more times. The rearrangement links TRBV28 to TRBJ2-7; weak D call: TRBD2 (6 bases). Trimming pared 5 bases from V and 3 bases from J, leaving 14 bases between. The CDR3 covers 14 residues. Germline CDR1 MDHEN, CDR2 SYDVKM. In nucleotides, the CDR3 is TGTGCCAGCAGTGGGAGCGGGTCCCGCTACGAGCAGTACTTC. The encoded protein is CASSGSGSRYEQYF.

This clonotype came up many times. The CDR3 nucleotides are TGTGCCACCCTGGTTGGGGAGACCCAGTACTTC. Its protein is CATLVGETQYF. J is TRBJ2-5 and V is TRBV12-3 or TRBV12-4; no definite D call. The CDR3 sequence is 11 residues long. Trimming stripped 10 bases from V and 5 bases from J, with 11 bases between.

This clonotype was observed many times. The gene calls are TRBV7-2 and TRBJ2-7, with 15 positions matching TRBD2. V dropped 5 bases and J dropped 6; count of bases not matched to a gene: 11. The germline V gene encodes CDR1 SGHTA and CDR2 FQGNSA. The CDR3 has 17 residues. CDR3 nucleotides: TGTGCCAGCAGCGTAATTCCGGGACTAGCGGGAGGAGGCGAGCAGTACTTC. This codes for CASSVIPGLAGGGEQYF.

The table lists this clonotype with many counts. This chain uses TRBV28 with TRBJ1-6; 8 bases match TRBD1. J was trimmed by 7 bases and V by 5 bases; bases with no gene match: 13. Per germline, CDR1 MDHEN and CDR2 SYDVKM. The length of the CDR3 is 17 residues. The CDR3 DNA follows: TGTGCCAGCAGTCTAGGACAGGGAGGATGGTCGAATTCACCCCTCCACTTT. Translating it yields CASSLGQGGWSNSPLHF.

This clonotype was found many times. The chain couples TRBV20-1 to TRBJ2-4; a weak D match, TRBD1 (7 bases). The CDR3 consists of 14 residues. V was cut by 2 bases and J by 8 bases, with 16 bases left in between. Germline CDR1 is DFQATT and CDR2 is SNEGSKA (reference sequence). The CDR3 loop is CSARLQGRTDIQYF. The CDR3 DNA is TGCAGTGCTAGATTACAGGGGAGGACGGACATTCAGTACTTC.

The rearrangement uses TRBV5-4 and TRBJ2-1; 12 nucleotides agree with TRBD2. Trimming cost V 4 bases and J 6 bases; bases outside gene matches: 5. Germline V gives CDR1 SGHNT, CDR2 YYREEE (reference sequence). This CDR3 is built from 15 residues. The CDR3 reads CASSRTSGRFNEQFF. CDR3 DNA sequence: TGTGCCAGCAGCCGTACTAGCGGGAGGTTCAATGAGCAGTTCTTC. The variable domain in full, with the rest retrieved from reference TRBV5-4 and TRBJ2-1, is ETGVTQSPTHLIKTRGQQVTLRCSSQSGHNTVSWYQQALGQGPQFIFQYYREEENGRGNFPPRFSGLQFPNYSSELNVNALELDDSALYLCASSRTSGRFNEQFFGPGTRLTVL.

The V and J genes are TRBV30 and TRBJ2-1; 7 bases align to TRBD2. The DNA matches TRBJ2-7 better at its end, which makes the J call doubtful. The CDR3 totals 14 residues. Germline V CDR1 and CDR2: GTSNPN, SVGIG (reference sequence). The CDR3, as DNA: TGTGCCTGGAGTGGGGGGGGAGGCTACAATGAGCAGTACTTC. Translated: CAWSGGGGYNEQYF.

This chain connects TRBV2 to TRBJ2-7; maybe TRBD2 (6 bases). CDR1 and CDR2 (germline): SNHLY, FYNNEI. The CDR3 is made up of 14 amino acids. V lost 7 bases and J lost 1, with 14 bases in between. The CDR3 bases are TGTGCCAGCACCGGCAGGGAGGAATCCTACGAGCAGTACTTC. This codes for CASTGREESYEQYF.

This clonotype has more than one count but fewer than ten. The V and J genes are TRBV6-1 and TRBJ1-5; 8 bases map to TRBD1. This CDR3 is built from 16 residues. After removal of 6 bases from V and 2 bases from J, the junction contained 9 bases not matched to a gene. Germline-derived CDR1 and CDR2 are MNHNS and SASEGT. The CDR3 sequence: CASRGQVLIGNQPQHF. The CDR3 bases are TGTGCCAGCAGGGGACAGGTCCTAATAGGCAATCAGCCCCAGCATTTT.

The CDR3 sequence: CASSQDRQRNEQFF. In DNA form, the CDR3 reads TGCGCCAGCAGCCAAGATCGGCAGAGGAATGAGCAGTTCTTC. The gene calls are TRBV4-1 and TRBJ2-1; no reliable D call. V dropped 0 bases and J dropped 7 bases, with 10 bases sitting between them. This CDR3 is built from 14 residues. From germline, CDR1 is MGHRA and CDR2 YSYEKL.

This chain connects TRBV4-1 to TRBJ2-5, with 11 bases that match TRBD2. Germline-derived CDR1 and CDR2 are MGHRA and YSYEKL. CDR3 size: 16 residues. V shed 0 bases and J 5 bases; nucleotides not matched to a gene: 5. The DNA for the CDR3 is TGCGCCAGCAGCCAAGATACTAGCGGGAGTCGGGAGACCCAGTACTTC. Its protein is CASSQDTSGSRETQYF.

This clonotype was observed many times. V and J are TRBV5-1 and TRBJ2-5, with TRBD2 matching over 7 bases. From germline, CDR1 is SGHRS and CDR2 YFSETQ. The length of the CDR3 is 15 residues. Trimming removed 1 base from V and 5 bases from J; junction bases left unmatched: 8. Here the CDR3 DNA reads TGCGCCAGCAGCTTGAATACGGGAGGAGATGAGACCCAGTACTTC. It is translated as CASSLNTGGDETQYF.